The TCR beta chain described here comes from a study of cytomegalovirus exposure and HLA in healthy donors. Whole-study findings and limits: A previous analysis found most TCR beta V segments productive roughly 90% or roughly 30% of the time.

The study ran its PCR with 60 Vbeta and 13 Jbeta primers. Libraries were prepared by immunoSEQ multiplex PCR; TCRdb keeps only in-frame clonotypes and omits some of them. The table has about 160,000 clones, more than 60% seen once. This clone was recorded a few times. No antigen is known for it. The sample was PBMCs. This clonotype was obtained from a young woman in good health and CMV-seronegative.

The DNA for the CDR3 is TGTGCCAGCAGTTGGTCACAGGGAACCTACGAGCAGTACTTC. Its protein product is CASSWSQGTYEQYF. This chain links TRBV6-6 with TRBJ2-7; weak D call: TRBD1 (6 bases). The CDR3 extends over 14 amino acids. Trimming removed 4 bases at V and 2 bases at J, with 12 bases between. Germline-derived CDR1 and CDR2 are MNHNY and SVGAGI (reference sequence).